Listed below are T cell receptor beta chains from one sample, sequenced in a study of blood T cell repertoires in COVID-19. The repertoire was sequenced with immunoSEQ multiplex PCR; TCRdb's copy has only in-frame clones and lacks some. The sample includes about 170,000 clones, roughly four fifths seen only once; the top ten take approximately 12%. Sequenced input: PBMCs or T cells enriched from blood (not recorded which). These receptors were collected from a man in his forties or fifties who had recovered from COVID-19. The CDR3 runs from the conserved cysteine through the conserved F or W. D genes are given only for firm matches. Some rows have no size entry. The others give once, few or many, or a class for an expanded clone.

J gene,D gene,clone size,V gene,CDR3 protein,CDR3 DNA
TRBJ2-3,-,-,TRBV29-1,CSVVRVGTDTQYF,TGCAGCGTTGTGAGGGTTGGGACAGATACGCAGTATTTT
TRBJ2-7,-,-,TRBV7-2,CASSLGLTDRYEQYF,TGTGCCAGCAGCTTAGGACTAACGGACCGCTACGAGCAGTACTTC
TRBJ1-2,-,-,TRBV3-1/TRBV3-2,CASSQDALQGNYGYTF,TGTGCCAGCAGCCAAGATGCCCTACAGGGAAACTATGGCTACACCTTC
TRBJ2-5,-,-,TRBV28,CASSLGRGRWTQYF,TGTGCCAGCAGTTTAGGCAGGGGAAGGTGGACCCAGTACTTC
TRBJ2-1,TRBD2,-,TRBV29-1,CSSRAGLAGAKQFF,TGCAGCTCGCGAGCGGGACTAGCGGGGGCGAAGCAGTTCTTC
TRBJ2-5,-,-,TRBV4-1,CASSQGLSQGWETQYF,TGCGCCAGCAGCCAAGGCCTGTCTCAGGGGTGGGAGACCCAGTACTTC
TRBJ1-2,TRBD1,few,TRBV9,CASSDRQGDGYTF,TGTGCCAGCAGCGATCGACAGGGGGACGGCTACACCTTC
TRBJ1-5,-,-,TRBV12-3/TRBV12-4,CASQQDSNQPQHF,TGTGCCAGCCAACAGGATAGCAATCAGCCCCAGCATTTT
TRBJ1-5,-,-,TRBV5-1,CASSPGTNSNQPQHF,TGCGCCAGCAGCCCAGGAACCAATAGCAATCAGCCCCAGCATTTT
TRBJ1-1,-,-,TRBV20-1,CSASWRGMNTEAFF,TGCAGTGCTAGTTGGAGGGGCATGAACACTGAAGCTTTCTTT
TRBJ1-5,TRBD1,-,TRBV6-5,CASSYGQGGQPQHF,TGTGCCAGCAGTTACGGACAGGGCGGTCAGCCCCAGCATTTT
TRBJ1-1,-,-,TRBV3-1/TRBV3-2,CASSQGQVNTEAFF,TGTGCCAGCAGCCAAGGGCAGGTGAACACTGAAGCTTTCTTT
TRBJ2-7,-,-,TRBV7-2,CASSLTPYEQYF,TGTGCCAGCAGCCTTACTCCCTACGAGCAGTACTTC
TRBJ2-7,-,-,TRBV19,CASSIGGWSYEQYF,TGTGCCAGTAGTATAGGAGGGTGGTCCTACGAGCAGTACTTC
TRBJ2-7,-,-,TRBV5-4,CASSLVGGLNEQYF,TGTGCCAGCAGCTTGGTAGGCGGGCTCAACGAGCAGTACTTC
TRBJ2-3,TRBD2,-,TRBV30,CAWSDGLAGGLADTQYF,TGTGCCTGGAGTGACGGACTAGCGGGGGGGCTGGCAGATACGCAGTATTTT
TRBJ2-7,-,-,TRBV6-6,CASSYPDSYYEQYF,TGTGCCAGCAGTTACCCCGACAGTTACTACGAGCAGTACTTC
TRBJ2-7,TRBD1,once,TRBV7-3,CASSLPGTGGSYEQYF,TGTGCCAGCAGCTTACCAGGGACAGGGGGCTCCTACGAGCAGTACTTC
TRBJ2-2,-,-,TRBV24-1,CATSDPMTSVAGELFF,TGTGCCACCAGTGATCCTATGACTAGTGTAGCCGGGGAGCTGTTTTTT
TRBJ1-2,TRBD1,-,TRBV15,CATSRERTGGYTF,TGTGCCACCAGCAGAGAGCGGACAGGCGGCTACACCTTC
TRBJ1-6,TRBD1,-,TRBV5-1,CASSAGQVNSPLHF,TGCGCCAGCAGCGCCGGACAGGTTAATTCACCCCTCCACTTT
TRBJ1-2,-,-,TRBV6-2/TRBV6-3,CASSYASLAKQAATSDYGYTF,TGTGCCAGCAGTTATGCGAGTCTTGCTAAACAAGCGGCGACCTCTGACTATGGCTACACCTTC
TRBJ2-3,-,-,TRBV12-5,CASGLWRGLDTQYF,TGTGCTAGTGGTTTGTGGAGGGGCTTAGATACGCAGTATTTT
TRBJ2-1,TRBD1,-,TRBV19,CASSIAALDRGFYEQFF,TGTGCCAGTAGTATAGCGGCCCTCGACAGGGGTTTCTATGAGCAGTTCTTC
TRBJ2-2,TRBD1,-,TRBV10-2,CASREQGVGELFF,TGCGCCAGCAGGGAGCAGGGGGTTGGGGAGCTGTTTTTT
TRBJ2-7,-,-,TRBV6-5,CASSYYSYYEQYF,TGTGCCAGCAGTTACTACAGCTACTACGAGCAGTACTTC
TRBJ2-1,TRBD1,-,TRBV18,CASSPPGTGSPLGSYNEQFF,TGTGCCAGCTCACCACCAGGGACAGGTTCCCCCCTGGGCTCCTACAATGAGCAGTTCTTC
TRBJ2-1,-,-,TRBV7-3,CASSPLGGAMGYNEQFF,TGTGCCAGCAGCCCCCTAGGGGGGGCTATGGGATACAATGAGCAGTTCTTC
TRBJ1-6,TRBD1,-,TRBV9,CASSDRGGNSPLHF,TGTGCCAGCAGCGACAGGGGCGGCAATTCACCCCTCCACTTT
TRBJ2-3,-,-,TRBV7-3,CASSLLSLAADTQYF,TGTGCCAGCAGCTTACTTAGCCTAGCTGCAGATACGCAGTATTTT
TRBJ2-5,-,-,TRBV11-2,CASSLERKTQYF,TGTGCCAGCAGCTTAGAGCGCAAGACCCAGTACTTC
TRBJ2-3,TRBD2,-,TRBV19,CASSAGLAGGFSTDTQYF,TGTGCCAGTAGTGCGGGACTAGCGGGGGGCTTTAGCACAGATACGCAGTATTTT
TRBJ2-3,TRBD2,-,TRBV12-5,CASTPGLAGFTDTQYF,TGTGCTAGTACCCCGGGACTAGCGGGGTTCACAGATACGCAGTATTTT
TRBJ1-5,-,-,TRBV5-8,CASSLGGKGGQPQHF,TGTGCCAGCAGCTTGGGCGGGAAAGGAGGGCAGCCCCAGCATTTT
TRBJ1-5,TRBD1,few,TRBV4-1,CASSDRGRNQPQHF,TGCGCCAGCAGCGACAGGGGAAGAAATCAGCCCCAGCATTTT
TRBJ2-1,TRBD1,few,TRBV19,CASSQHRGRTYNEQFF,TGTGCCAGTAGCCAACACAGGGGGCGAACCTACAATGAGCAGTTCTTC
TRBJ1-3,-,-,TRBV6-5,CASSYLGSGTGNTIYF,TGTGCCAGCAGTTACCTCGGGTCGGGGACTGGAAACACCATATATTTT
TRBJ1-1,TRBD1,-,TRBV28,CASSPLPGTGNTEAFF,TGTGCCAGCAGTCCACTCCCCGGGACAGGAAACACTGAAGCTTTCTTT
TRBJ1-2,TRBD1,-,TRBV7-9,CASNSGQGAYGYTF,TGTGCCAGCAACTCGGGACAGGGGGCCTATGGCTACACCTTC
TRBJ1-1,TRBD1,few,TRBV11-2,CASSLRTGQGYTEAFF,TGTGCCAGCAGCCTAAGGACAGGACAGGGGTACACTGAAGCTTTCTTT
TRBJ2-3,-,-,TRBV10-3,CAISGGRTDTQYF,TGTGCCATCAGTGGAGGGCGCACAGATACGCAGTATTTT
TRBJ2-4,-,-,TRBV19,CASSTTGTRGNIQYF,TGTGCCAGTAGTACTACAGGGACGCGCGGAAACATTCAGTACTTC
TRBJ1-2,-,-,TRBV4-3,CASSQDGQSLYGYTF,TGCGCCAGCAGCCAAGATGGGCAGTCACTCTATGGCTACACCTTC
TRBJ2-7,-,once,TRBV19,CASSISPGSEGISYEQYF,TGTGCCAGTAGTATAAGCCCCGGGTCCGAGGGAATATCCTACGAGCAGTACTTC
TRBJ2-4,-,-,TRBV19,CASRSLQNTYIQYF,TGTGCCAGTAGATCCCTACAGAATACGTACATTCAGTACTTC
TRBJ2-4,-,-,TRBV7-2,CASSLGWSGVDIQYF,TGTGCCAGCAGCTTAGGGTGGAGTGGAGTAGACATTCAGTACTTC